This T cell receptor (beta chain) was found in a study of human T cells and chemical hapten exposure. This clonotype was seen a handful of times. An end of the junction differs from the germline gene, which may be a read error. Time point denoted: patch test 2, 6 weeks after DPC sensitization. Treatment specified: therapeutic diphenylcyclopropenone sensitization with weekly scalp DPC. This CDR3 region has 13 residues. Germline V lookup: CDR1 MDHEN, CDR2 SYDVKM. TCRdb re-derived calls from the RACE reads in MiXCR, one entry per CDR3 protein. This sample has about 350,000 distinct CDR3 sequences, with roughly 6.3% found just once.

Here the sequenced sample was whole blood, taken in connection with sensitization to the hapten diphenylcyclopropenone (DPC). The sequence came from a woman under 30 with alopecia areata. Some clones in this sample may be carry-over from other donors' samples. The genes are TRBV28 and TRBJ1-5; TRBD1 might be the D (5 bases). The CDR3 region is CASSSPPQAGVSF. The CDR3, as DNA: TGTGCCAGCAGTTCCCCCCCACAGGCGGGGGTCAGTTTT.